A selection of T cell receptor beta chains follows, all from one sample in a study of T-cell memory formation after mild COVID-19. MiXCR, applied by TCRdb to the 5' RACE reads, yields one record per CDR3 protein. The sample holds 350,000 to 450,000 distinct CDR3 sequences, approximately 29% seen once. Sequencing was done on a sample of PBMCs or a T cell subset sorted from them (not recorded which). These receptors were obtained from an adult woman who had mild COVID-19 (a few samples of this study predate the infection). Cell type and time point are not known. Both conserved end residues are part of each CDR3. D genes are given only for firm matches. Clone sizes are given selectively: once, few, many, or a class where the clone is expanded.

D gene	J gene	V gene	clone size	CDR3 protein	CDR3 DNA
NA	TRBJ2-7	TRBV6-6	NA	CASSRDIFSYEQYF	TGTGCCAGCAGCCGGGACATTTTCTCCTACGAGCAGTACTTC
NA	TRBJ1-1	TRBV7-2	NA	CASSLQGGPTEAFF	TGTGCCAGCAGCTTACAGGGAGGTCCCACTGAAGCTTTCTTT
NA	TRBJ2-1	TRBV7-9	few	CASSRIPRGLAGSSYNEQFF	TGTGCCAGCAGTCGGATACCACGGGGACTGGCAGGGAGTTCCTACAATGAGCAGTTCTTC
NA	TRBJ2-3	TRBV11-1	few	CASSLPRASTDTQYF	TGTGCCAGCAGCCTCCCCCGGGCCTCAACTGATACGCAGTATTTT
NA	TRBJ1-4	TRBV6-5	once	CASRRGANEKLFF	TGTGCCAGCAGAAGAGGGGCGAATGAAAAACTGTTTTTT
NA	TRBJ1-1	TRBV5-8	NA	CASSWVGLVNTEAFF	TGTGCCAGCAGCTGGGTAGGACTCGTGAACACTGAAGCTTTCTTT
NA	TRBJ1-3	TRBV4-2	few	CASSPQVNSGNTIYF	TGTGCCAGCAGCCCACAGGTTAACTCTGGAAACACCATATATTTT
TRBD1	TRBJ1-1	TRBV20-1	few	CSARGYPLSNQGGVVDTEAFF	TGCAGTGCTAGAGGATACCCCCTGTCGAACCAGGGGGGGGTTGTGGACACTGAAGCTTTCTTT
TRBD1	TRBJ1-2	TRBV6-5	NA	CASRDTGQGAVSGYTF	TGTGCCAGCAGAGATACGGGACAGGGGGCTGTATCTGGCTACACCTTC
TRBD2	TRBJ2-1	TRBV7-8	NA	CASSTGGPGNEQFF	TGTGCCAGCAGCACGGGGGGGCCGGGCAATGAGCAGTTCTTC
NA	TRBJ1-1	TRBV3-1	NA	CASSQGIRDTEAFF	TGTGCCAGCAGCCAAGGGATCCGGGACACTGAAGCTTTCTTT
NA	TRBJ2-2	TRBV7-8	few	CASSLAQGWGGELFF	TGTGCCAGCAGCTTAGCCCAGGGGTGGGGCGGGGAGCTGTTTTTT
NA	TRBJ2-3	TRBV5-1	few	CASSLEGSGADTQYF	TGCGCCAGCAGCTTGGAAGGGAGTGGAGCAGATACGCAGTATTTT
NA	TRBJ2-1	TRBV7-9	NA	CASSKGASFHEQFF	TGTGCCAGCAGCAAAGGGGCTAGTTTCCATGAGCAGTTCTTC
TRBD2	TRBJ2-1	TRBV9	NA	CASSVHTKLAGGPLEQFF	TGTGCCAGCAGCGTACACACCAAGCTAGCGGGAGGGCCGCTTGAGCAGTTCTTC
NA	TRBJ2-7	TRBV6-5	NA	CASSLTPQGERYF	TGTGCCAGCAGCCTCACGCCCCAAGGGGAACGGTACTTC
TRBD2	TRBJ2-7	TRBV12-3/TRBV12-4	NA	CASSFGSSGYEQYF	TGTGCCAGCAGTTTTGGATCTAGCGGCTACGAGCAGTACTTC
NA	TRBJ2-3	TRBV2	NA	CASSELGSTDTQYF	TGTGCCAGCAGTGAACTTGGGAGTACAGATACGCAGTATTTT